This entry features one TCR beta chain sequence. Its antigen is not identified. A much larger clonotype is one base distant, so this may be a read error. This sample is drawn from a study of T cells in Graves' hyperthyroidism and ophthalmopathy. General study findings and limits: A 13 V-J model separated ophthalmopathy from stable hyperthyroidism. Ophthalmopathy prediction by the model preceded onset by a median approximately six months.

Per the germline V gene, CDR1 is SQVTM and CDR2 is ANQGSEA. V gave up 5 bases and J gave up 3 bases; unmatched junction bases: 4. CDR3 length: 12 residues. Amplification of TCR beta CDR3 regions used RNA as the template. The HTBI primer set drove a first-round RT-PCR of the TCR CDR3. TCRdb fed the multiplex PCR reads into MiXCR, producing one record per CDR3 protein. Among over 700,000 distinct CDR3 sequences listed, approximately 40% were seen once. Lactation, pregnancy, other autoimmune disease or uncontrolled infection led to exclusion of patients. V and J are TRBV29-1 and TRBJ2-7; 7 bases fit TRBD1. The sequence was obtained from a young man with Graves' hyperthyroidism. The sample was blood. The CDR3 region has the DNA TGCAGCGTTATTCAGGGGGACTACGAGCAGTACTTC. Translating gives CSVIQGDYEQYF.